This paragraph covers one T cell receptor (beta chain) sequence. TCRdb's table, derived via immunoSEQ multiplex PCR, lists solely in-frame clones and lacks some. This sample has over 150,000 clones, with approximately 94% found just once. This sample was included in a study of T cell responses to AZD1222 COVID-19 vaccine. CDR3 length: 14 residues. V was clipped by 6 bases and J by 8 bases, with 16 bases between them. Looked up from germline, CDR1 is SNHLY and CDR2 is FYNNEI. This chain connects TRBV2 to TRBJ2-2, with D tentatively TRBD1 or TRBD2 (6 bases each). This sample comprised peripheral blood, obtained 28 days after the second AZD1222 dose. The receptor was isolated from an adult who received the AZD1222 COVID-19 vaccine. The CDR3 DNA sequence: TGTGCCAGCAGCGTCGAGAGGGGGGTAGGGGAGCTGTTTTTT. Protein: CASSVERGVGELFF.